This T cell receptor (beta chain) was recorded in a study of T-cell memory formation after mild COVID-19 (dated by TCRdb to the early 2020s). With regard to the full study: Most TCR sequence clusters were specific to one of the two donors. In a couple of donors, T-cell clones that expanded and contracted after mild COVID-19 were followed by sequencing TCRalpha and TCRbeta repertoires longitudinally. Two young, previously healthy adult volunteers made up the cohort, one male and one female.

The CDR3 measures 16 amino acids from cysteine to phenylalanine. CDR3 DNA only is kept here, 48 bases in frame from base 1. V has 0 bases trimmed and J has 6 bases trimmed; junction bases matching no gene number 5. CDR1 and CDR2 are read off the germline V gene as LGHNA and YSLEER. The research as a whole found: Contracting CD4+ clones were located mainly in the CM and EM memory subsets, whereas CD8+ clones were found to be enriched in EMRA. SARS-CoV-2 specificity of the second-wave clones peaking on day 37 was not confirmed. Some responding clones were detected in pre-infection memory, suggesting pre-existing cross-reactive memory T cells joined the SARS-CoV-2 response. Only a couple of mild cases were covered in the study, and larger cohorts including severe cases with pre-infection samples were considered necessary. From day 15 to 85, contracting clones showed balanced CD4/CD8 phenotypes, whereas a second wave of clones that expanded from day 15 to 37 leaned towards CD4+.

TCRdb shows the sequencer as Illumina NovaSeq 6000. TCRalpha and TCRbeta cDNA libraries were constructed by 5'RACE with constant-segment primers, with sample barcodes and unique molecular identifiers being introduced. RNA was extracted from every sample with Trizol reagent. Library amplification was performed in two PCR steps, and a second sample barcode and Illumina TruSeq adapters were introduced in the second step. Libraries were sequenced on an Illumina NovaSeq with 2 x 150 bp paired-end reads. In the paper's pipeline: Reads were demultiplexed and collapsed into UMI-guided consensus sequences with migec v1.2.7. Using mixcr v2.1.11, UMI consensuses were aligned to TRA and TRB V and J templates and then assembled into clonotypes. A clonotype was counted as expanded or contracted only when both edgeR and NoisET called the clonotype significant, with the noise models trained on biological replicates. For edgeR calls, the thresholds were a false discovery rate-adjusted p below 0.01 and a log2 fold-change of 1. As an exploratory analysis of dynamics, max-normalized trajectories of the 1000 most abundant clonotypes were examined by PCA with hierarchical clustering. Each responding clone was given a CD4 or CD8 phenotype based on the CD4+ and CD8+ repertoires, which had been sequenced separately. TCRdb reworked the public reads: Q25 trimming with fastp, MiXCR clone assembly, productive beta chains retained. Rows with a matching CDR3 protein are joined into one entry that keeps the most common DNA and genes. The V and J calls and clone size come from TCRdb's table, not from the authors' own analysis. For this sample the table gives roughly 170,000 distinct CDR3 sequences, of which roughly 23% were detected only once. About 23% of the sample is taken by the ten largest.

This clonotype was counted between two and nine times. Its antigen is unknown. No clone much larger than this one lies a single base away; base qualities are absent. Ficoll-Paque density gradient centrifugation was used to isolate PBMCs. The sequenced sample was PBMCs or a T cell subset sorted from them (not recorded which). This TCR derives from an adult woman who had mild COVID-19 (a few samples of this study predate the infection). The sample titles of this study are shuffled in the database, so cell type and time point are left out; the donor was told from shared clones. The sequence joins TRBV4-3 to TRBJ2-1; TRBD2 agrees with 10 junctional bases. The CDR3 has the sequence CASSQEAGGKRNEQFF. In nucleotide form, the sequence is TGCGCCAGCAGCCAAGAAGCGGGAGGGAAGCGCAATGAGCAGTTCTTC.